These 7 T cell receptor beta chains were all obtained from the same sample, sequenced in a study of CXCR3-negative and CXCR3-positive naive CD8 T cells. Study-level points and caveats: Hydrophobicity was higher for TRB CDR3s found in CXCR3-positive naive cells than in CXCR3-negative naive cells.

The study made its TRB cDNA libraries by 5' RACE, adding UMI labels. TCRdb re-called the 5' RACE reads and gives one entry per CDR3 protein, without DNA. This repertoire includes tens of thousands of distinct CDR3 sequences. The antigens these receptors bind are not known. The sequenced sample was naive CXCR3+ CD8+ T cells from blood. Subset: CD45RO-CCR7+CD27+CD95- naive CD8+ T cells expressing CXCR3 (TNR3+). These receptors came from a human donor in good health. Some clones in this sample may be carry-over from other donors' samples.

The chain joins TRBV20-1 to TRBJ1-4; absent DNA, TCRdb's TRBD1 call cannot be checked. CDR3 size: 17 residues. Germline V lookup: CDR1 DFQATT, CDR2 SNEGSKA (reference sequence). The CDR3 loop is CSARPDGWDTWDEKLFF.

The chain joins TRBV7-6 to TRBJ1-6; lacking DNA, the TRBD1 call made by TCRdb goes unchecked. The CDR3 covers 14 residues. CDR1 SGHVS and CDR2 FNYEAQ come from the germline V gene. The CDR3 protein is CASSFGREHSPLHF.

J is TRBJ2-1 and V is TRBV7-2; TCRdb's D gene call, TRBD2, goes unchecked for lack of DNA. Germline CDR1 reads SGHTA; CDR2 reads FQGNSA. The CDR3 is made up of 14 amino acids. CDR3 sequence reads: CASSLVSGRNEQFF.

This CDR3 is CSARASGRGYEQYF. The genes are TRBV20-1 and TRBJ2-7; TCRdb names TRBD2, which stays unverified in the absence of DNA. CDR3 length equals 14 residues. Germline V gives CDR1 DFQATT, CDR2 SNEGSKA (reference sequence).

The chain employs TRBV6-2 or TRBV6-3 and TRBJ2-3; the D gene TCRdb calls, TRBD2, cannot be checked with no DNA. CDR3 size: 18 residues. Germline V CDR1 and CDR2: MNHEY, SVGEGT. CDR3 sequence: CASSFETGTSYSTDTQYF.

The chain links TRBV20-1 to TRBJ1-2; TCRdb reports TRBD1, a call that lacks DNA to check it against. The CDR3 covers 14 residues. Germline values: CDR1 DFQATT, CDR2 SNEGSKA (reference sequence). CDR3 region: CSARDPGEAYGYTF.

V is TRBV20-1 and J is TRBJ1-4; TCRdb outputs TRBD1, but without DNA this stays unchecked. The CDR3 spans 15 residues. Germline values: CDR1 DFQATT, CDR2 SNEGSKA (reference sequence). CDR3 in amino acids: CSARDWPGSNEKLFF.